Below are 15 T cell receptor beta chains sequenced from a single sample in a study of PD-L1 blockade in urothelial cancer. The time point is: pretreatment peripheral blood. This table comes from immunoSEQ multiplex PCR, and its TCRdb copy is limited to in-frame clones, with some not included. The data show fewer than 45,000 clones, with roughly 90% seen just once and roughly 25% held by the top ten. This specimen consisted of PBMCs, obtained around atezolizumab (anti-PD-L1) treatment. The source is a donor at least 40 years old with urothelial cancer.

This clone came up a few times. The chain uses TRBV5-1 and TRBJ2-7; 10 bases agree with TRBD1. The CDR3 sequence is 17 residues long. The J segment lost 7 bases and the V segment lost 7 bases, leaving 20 bases of the junction unmatched. Germline CDR1 and CDR2: SGHRS and YFSETQ. The CDR3 region is CASSNQPGQGLSGEQYF. The CDR3 DNA sequence: TGCGCCAGCTCCAATCAACCGGGACAGGGGTTATCAGGGGAGCAGTACTTC.

The rearrangement uses TRBV4-2 and TRBJ1-4, with 7 bases identical to TRBD1. J was trimmed by 8 bases and V by 4 bases; bases with no gene match: 10. CDR1 and CDR2 from the germline V gene are LGHNA and YNFKEQ. This CDR3 region has 15 residues. CDR3 nucleotide sequence: TGTGCCAGCAGCCCCCGGCCCCCCAGGGGGGAAAAACTGTTTTTT. Residues: CASSPRPPRGEKLFF.

The chain uses TRBV15 and TRBJ2-2; D gene uncertain. The CDR3 has 13 amino acids. Trimming took off 1 base at V and 5 bases at J, with 5 bases between the two ends. Germline CDR1 and CDR2: LNHNV and YYDKDF (reference sequence). CDR3 sequence: CATSRARTGELFF. DNA for the CDR3: TGTGCCACCAGCAGAGCGCGGACCGGGGAGCTGTTTTTT. Combining the CDR3 with reference TRBV15 and TRBJ2-2 gives the whole variable domain DAMVIQNPRYQVTQFGKPVTLSCSQTLNHNVMYWYQQKSSQAPKLLFHYYDKDFNNEADTPDNFQSRRPNTSFCFLDIRSPGLGDTAMYLCATSRARTGELFFGEGSRLTVL.

The rearrangement uses TRBV5-1 and TRBJ2-5; D is unclear. Trimming left V 0 bases short and J 0 bases short, with 6 bases between. Germline V gene sequence: CDR1 SGHRS, CDR2 YFSETQ. The CDR3 length is 14 residues. The CDR3 reads CASSLVPDQETQYF. For the CDR3, the DNA is TGCGCCAGCAGCTTGGTCCCAGACCAAGAGACCCAGTACTTC.

The V gene is TRBV28, the J gene TRBJ2-7, with 10 bases matching TRBD1. The CDR3 is made up of 14 amino acids. The V segment lost 8 bases and the J segment 2 bases; nucleotides outside the gene matches: 6. Germline V gives CDR1 MDHEN, CDR2 SYDVKM. The CDR3 DNA reads as TGTGCCAGCCGAGAGGGGACAGGGGCCTACGAGCAGTACTTC. It is translated as CASREGTGAYEQYF.

This clone has more than one count but fewer than ten. The chain is built from TRBV28 and TRBJ2-7; the D gene is possibly TRBD2 (5 bases). The CDR3 covers 14 residues. CDR1 and CDR2 (germline): MDHEN, SYDVKM. Trimming removed 5 bases at V and 0 bases at J, with 11 bases between. CDR3 nucleotides: TGTGCCAGCAGTGCCGACTATCCCTCCTACGAGCAGTACTTC. Its translation: CASSADYPSYEQYF.

The chain uses TRBV7-3 and TRBJ2-2; 14 bases map to TRBD2. J was trimmed by 5 bases and V by 5 bases; bases with no gene match: 7. Germline V gives CDR1 SGHTA, CDR2 FQGTGA. CDR3 length: 17 residues. CDR3 sequence reads: CASSPTGLAGGTGELFF. CDR3 DNA: TGTGCCAGCAGCCCAACCGGACTAGCGGGAGGTACCGGGGAGCTGTTTTTT.

This clone occurred once. This chain links TRBV28 with TRBJ2-6; D call uncertain. This CDR3 comprises 16 residues. The V gene lost 4 bases and the J gene lost 0 bases, with 10 bases spanning the gap. Germline CDR1 reads MDHEN; CDR2 reads SYDVKM. The CDR3 here is CASSSPPGSGANVLTF. The DNA of the CDR3 is TGTGCCAGCAGTTCCCCCCCGGGCTCTGGGGCCAACGTCCTGACTTTC.

V usage is TRBV6-5 and J usage is TRBJ1-1; possibly TRBD1 for D (6 bases). V lost 0 bases to trimming and J lost 5 bases, with 10 bases between them. CDR3 size: 14 residues. Germline V lookup: CDR1 MNHEY, CDR2 SVGAGI. The CDR3 nucleotides read TGTGCCAGCAGTTACTCCGGGACATTAACTGAAGCTTTCTTT. Translating gives CASSYSGTLTEAFF.

The chain uses TRBV7-9 and TRBJ2-1; TRBD2 matches at 9 bases. Losses at the gene ends were 1 base for V and 9 bases for J; bases not matched to a gene: 13. Germline V gives CDR1 SEHNR, CDR2 FQNEAQ (reference sequence). The CDR3 spans 17 residues. The CDR3 region has the DNA TGTGCCAGCAGCTTAGGAGGGGCTAGCGGGATGAGGGGTGAGCAGTTCTTC. It codes for CASSLGGASGMRGEQFF.

This clone was observed a handful of times. V gene TRBV11-3 combines with J gene TRBJ2-7; TRBD1 matches 10 bases. Germline CDR1 and CDR2: SGHNT and YENEEA. CDR3 length: 16 amino acids. With 4 bases clipped from V and 3 bases from J, the junction kept 9 bases outside the gene matches. The DNA for the CDR3 is TGTGCCAGCAGCTCGGAGCGACAGGGGGCCCACTACGAGCAGTACTTC. It yields the protein CASSSERQGAHYEQYF.

This clone is a singleton in its sample. The rearrangement joins TRBV10-3 to TRBJ2-1, with D possibly TRBD2 on 5 matching bases. CDR1 is ENHRY, CDR2 SYGVKD, per germline. This CDR3 spans 12 amino acids. Trimming stripped 4 bases from V and 6 bases from J, with 7 bases between. This CDR3 reads CAISGTPNEQFF. The CDR3 nucleotides read TGTGCCATCAGTGGGACTCCCAATGAGCAGTTCTTC.

J is TRBJ2-7 and V is TRBV6-5, with TRBD2 identical over 8 bases. The CDR3 is 14 amino acids. Per germline, CDR1 MNHEY and CDR2 SVGAGI. J lost 4 bases, V lost 8 bases, and 10 bases had no gene match. The DNA for the CDR3 is TGTGCCAGCGGCCAGCGGGAGCGGGGTTACGAGCAGTACTTC. Protein sequence: CASGQRERGYEQYF.

The gene calls are TRBV4-3 and TRBJ2-1; 8 positions match TRBD2. The ends lost 1 base at V and 12 bases at J; junction bases unmatched: 17. Looked up from germline, CDR1 is LGHNA and CDR2 is YSLEER. This CDR3 contains 17 residues. CDR3 amino acids: CASSQGRPSGPGAAQFF. CDR3 DNA sequence: TGCGCCAGCAGCCAAGGGAGGCCTAGCGGGCCCGGAGCGGCGCAGTTCTTC.

CDR3 coding DNA: TGTGCCAGTAGTCGTGAGGCGCAGACCAATCAGCCCCAGCATTTT. Its protein product is CASSREAQTNQPQHF. The rearrangement links TRBV19 to TRBJ1-5; D remains ambiguous. Trimming shortened V by 5 bases and J by 3 bases, and 14 bases separated the two germline ends. CDR1 and CDR2 from the germline V gene are LNHDA and SQIVND (reference sequence). The CDR3 runs to 15 residues.